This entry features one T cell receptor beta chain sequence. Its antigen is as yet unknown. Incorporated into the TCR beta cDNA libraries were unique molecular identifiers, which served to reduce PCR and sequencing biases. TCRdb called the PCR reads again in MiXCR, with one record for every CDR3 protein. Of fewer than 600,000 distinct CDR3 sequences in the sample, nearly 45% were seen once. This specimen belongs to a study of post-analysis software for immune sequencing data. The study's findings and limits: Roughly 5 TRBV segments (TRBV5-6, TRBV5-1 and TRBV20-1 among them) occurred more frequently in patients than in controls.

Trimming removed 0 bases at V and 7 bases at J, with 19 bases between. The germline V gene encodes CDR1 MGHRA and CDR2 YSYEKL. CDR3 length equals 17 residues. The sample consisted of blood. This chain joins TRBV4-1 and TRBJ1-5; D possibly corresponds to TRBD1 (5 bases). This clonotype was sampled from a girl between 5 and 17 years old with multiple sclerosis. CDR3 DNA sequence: TGCGCCAGCAGCCAAGATCCGATTGCCCGGGGCGGGCAGCCCCAGCATTTT. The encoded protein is CASSQDPIARGGQPQHF.